The 14 T cell receptor beta chains reported below all come from one sample, sequenced in a study of yellow fever vaccine responses in identical twins. TCRdb reprocessed the RT-PCR reads via MiXCR and lists one record per CDR3 protein. The repertoire consists of over 20,000 distinct CDR3 sequences, with around four fifths occurring once and the leading ten covering roughly 5%. The sample consisted of T cells from blood (PBMCs), unsorted or a sorted subset (not recorded which), taken before or after yellow fever vaccination (not recorded which). Receptor source: a woman aged 18 to 35 who received the yellow fever vaccine.

V usage is TRBV15 and J usage is TRBJ1-5; D may be TRBD1 (5 bases). The V gene's germline CDR1 is LNHNV and CDR2 YYDKDF (reference sequence). The CDR3 sequence is 12 residues long. V was clipped by 5 bases and J by 5 bases, with 7 bases between them. CDR3 sequence reads: CATSPGYQPQHF. The CDR3 DNA reads as TGTGCCACCAGCCCAGGGTATCAGCCCCAGCATTTT.

The genes are TRBV7-3 and TRBJ2-3; no definite D call. Trimming removed 5 bases at V and 0 bases at J, with 12 bases between. The CDR3 contains 15 residues. Germline assignment: CDR1 SGHTA and CDR2 FQGTGA. The CDR3 DNA follows: TGTGCCAGCAGCCCCGGTGGTACAAGCACAGATACGCAGTATTTT. Translated, it gives CASSPGGTSTDTQYF.

This sequence joins TRBV3-1 and TRBJ2-5; D possibly corresponds to TRBD2 (6 bases). The V end lost 1 base, the J end lost 1 base, and 10 bases lay between the germline ends. CDR1 is LGHDT, CDR2 YNNKEL, per germline (reference sequence). The CDR3 runs 15 residues. The CDR3 DNA follows: TGTGCCAGCAGCCAAGTGTCGGGAGTCCAAGAGACCCAGTACTTC. Amino acids: CASSQVSGVQETQYF.

The chain carries TRBV5-4 and TRBJ2-3; D possibly matches TRBD1 or TRBD2 (5 bases each). Trimming took 0 bases from V and 2 from J, leaving 16 bases between them. The CDR3 extends over 17 amino acids. The germline CDR1 and CDR2 sequences are SGHNT and YYREEE (reference sequence). CDR3 DNA: TGTGCCAGCAGCTTGGTCGTAAGGACTGGGACCACAGATACGCAGTATTTT. This codes for CASSLVVRTGTTDTQYF.

This chain links TRBV6-1 with TRBJ2-7; TRBD1 aligns across 8 bases. Germline-derived CDR1 and CDR2 are MNHNS and SASEGT. There are 14 residues in the CDR3. Losses at the gene ends were 6 bases for V and 3 bases for J; bases not matched to a gene: 7. The CDR3 nucleotides are TGTGCCAGCAGCCCAGGACAGGGTAACTACGAGCAGTACTTC. This sequence encodes CASSPGQGNYEQYF.

The chain is built from TRBV5-1 and TRBJ1-1; 10 bases line up with TRBD1. This CDR3 has 15 amino acids. With 3 bases clipped from V and 7 bases from J, the junction kept 9 bases outside the gene matches. Germline CDR1 and CDR2: SGHRS and YFSETQ. CDR3 sequence reads: CASSSDRGRNLEAFF. The CDR3 coding sequence is TGCGCCAGCAGCTCTGACAGGGGGCGCAATCTTGAAGCTTTCTTT.

This clonotype was seen once. The chain carries TRBV29-1 and TRBJ2-7; TRBD1 might be the D (5 bases). CDR3 length: 14 amino acids. The ends were cut back, 0 bases at V and 3 bases at J, with 12 bases in the middle. The V gene's germline CDR1 is SQVTM and CDR2 ANQGSEA. The CDR3 sequence: CSVEDRVGVYEQYF. The CDR3 bases are TGCAGCGTTGAAGATCGGGTAGGGGTCTACGAGCAGTACTTC.

The rearrangement uses TRBV29-1 and TRBJ2-1; 7 bases line up with TRBD2. With V trimmed by 7 bases and J by 0 bases, 9 bases remained unmatched. CDR1 SQVTM and CDR2 ANQGSEA come from the germline V gene. The CDR3 runs 15 residues. In DNA, the CDR3 is TGCAGCGGGGATTTAGTAGCGGGCTCCTACAATGAGCAGTTCTTC. Its protein product is CSGDLVAGSYNEQFF.

This clonotype came up a few times. The chain has TRBV21-1 and TRBJ2-1; the table's D gene call, TRBD2, was not cross checked with the DNA. TRBV21-1 is a pseudogene locus. The CDR3 consists of 17 residues. CDR3 DNA: TGTGCCAGCAGCACGTATAGCGGGGGGGGCTTAAGGAATGAGCAGTTCTTC. It specifies CASSTYSGGGLRNEQFF.

A remark on this clonotype: At one end, the junction sequence differs from germline, possibly due to a read error. The chain combines TRBV2 with TRBJ2-5; the D gene is possibly TRBD2 (5 bases). CDR1 is SNHLY and CDR2 is FYNNEI in the germline V gene. The CDR3 has 15 amino acids. CDR3 coding DNA: TGTGCCACCAGTGAACGTGGACTCCTGTGGGAGACCCAGTACTTC. As protein: CATSERGLLWETQYF.

The chain combines TRBV11-3 with TRBJ2-2; 8 bases agree with TRBD2. The CDR3 has 14 amino acids. After removal of 8 bases from V and 2 bases from J, the junction contained 4 bases not matched to a gene. The germline V gene encodes CDR1 SGHNT and CDR2 YENEEA. The CDR3 loop reads CASAGLDNTGELFF. CDR3 nucleotide sequence: TGTGCCAGCGCGGGACTAGACAACACCGGGGAGCTGTTTTTT.

The V and J genes are TRBV2 and TRBJ2-1; D gene ambiguous. Between the trimmed V and J ends, which lost 3 bases and 2 bases, there was a span of 11 bases. CDR3 length: 15 amino acids. CDR1 and CDR2 (germline): SNHLY, FYNNEI. CDR3 protein: CASSEAEIPYNEQFF. Here the CDR3 DNA reads TGTGCCAGCAGTGAGGCAGAAATCCCCTACAATGAGCAGTTCTTC.

The CDR3 region is CASSPPNSFYGYTF. The CDR3 nucleotides are TGTGCCAGCTCACCACCAAACAGTTTCTATGGCTACACCTTC. The rearrangement links TRBV18 to TRBJ1-2; D uncertain. The CDR3 length is 14 residues. CDR1 is KGHSH and CDR2 is LQKENI in the germline V gene. Trimming left V 0 bases short and J 4 bases short, with 9 bases between.

The rearrangement links TRBV3-1 to TRBJ2-3, with 13 bases matching TRBD2. Per the germline V gene, CDR1 is LGHDT and CDR2 is YNNKEL (reference sequence). Trimming at V came to 5 bases and at J to 1 base, leaving 6 bases not matched to a gene. The CDR3 is 17 amino acids. The CDR3 DNA sequence: TGTGCCAGCAGCTCTCGGACTAGCGGGAGCGGCACAGATACGCAGTATTTT. Its protein product is CASSSRTSGSGTDTQYF.